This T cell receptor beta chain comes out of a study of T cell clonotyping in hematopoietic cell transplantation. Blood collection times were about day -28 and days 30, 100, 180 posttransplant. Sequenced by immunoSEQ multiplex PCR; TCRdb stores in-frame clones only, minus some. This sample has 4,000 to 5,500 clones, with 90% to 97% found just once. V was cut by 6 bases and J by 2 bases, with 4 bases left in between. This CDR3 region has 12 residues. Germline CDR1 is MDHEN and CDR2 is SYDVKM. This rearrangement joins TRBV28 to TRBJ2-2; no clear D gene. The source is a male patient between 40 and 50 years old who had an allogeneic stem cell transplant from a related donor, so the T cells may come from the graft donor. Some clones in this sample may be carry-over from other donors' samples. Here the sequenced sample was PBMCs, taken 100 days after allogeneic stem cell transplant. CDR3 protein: CASRVNTGELFF. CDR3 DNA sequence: TGTGCCAGCAGAGTTAACACCGGGGAGCTGTTTTTT.